Presented here are 24 T cell receptor beta chains from one specimen sequenced in a study of CD8 T cells in ankylosing spondylitis. Points from the study as a whole: Apparently characteristic of ankylosing spondylitis blood was a TCR beta motif (about 8 highly homologous variants).

Their recognized antigens are unknown. TCRdb processed the 5' RACE reads anew with MiXCR; each CDR3 protein has one entry. The table records approximately 540,000 distinct CDR3 sequences, about 13% of them present only once. Sequencing used blood, either unsorted or a sorted T cell fraction (not recorded which). The receptors derive from a male donor with ankylosing spondylitis.

The chain joins TRBV6-1 to TRBJ2-5; 7 nucleotides agree with TRBD2. V shed 6 bases, J shed 5 bases, and the junction held 9 bases outside the gene matches. The germline V gene has CDR1 MNHNS and CDR2 SASEGT. CDR3 length equals 14 residues. The CDR3 region has the DNA TGTGCCAGCAGGGCACCCAGCGGGACGGAGACCCAGTACTTC. This translates into CASRAPSGTETQYF.

V and J are TRBV10-3 and TRBJ2-1; the match to TRBD1 covers 9 bases. The CDR3 length is 16 residues. Germline values: CDR1 ENHRY, CDR2 SYGVKD. Trimming took 0 bases from V and 5 from J; bases not matched to a gene: 5. The CDR3 DNA is TGTGCCATCAGTGAGTCGCGGACAGGGGCCAACAATGAGCAGTTCTTC. Its protein is CAISESRTGANNEQFF.

V and J are TRBV15 and TRBJ1-5; 7 bases are a match to TRBD1. The CDR3 covers 16 residues. Unmatched junction bases numbered 8, after V lost 1 base and J lost 5 bases. The germline V gene has CDR1 LNHNV and CDR2 YYDKDF (reference sequence). CDR3 sequence reads: CATSRVEGAGHQPQHF. The CDR3 region has the DNA TGTGCCACCAGCAGAGTGGAGGGGGCAGGGCATCAGCCCCAGCATTTT.

This clonotype was seen many times. The CDR3 nucleotides are TGTGCCAGCAGCTTAGGTTCGGCCGCGGTGGAGTTTGTCACGGGATACAATGAGCAGTTCTTC. Amino acids: CASSLGSAAVEFVTGYNEQFF. The chain combines TRBV11-2 with TRBJ2-1, with D maybe TRBD2 (5 bases). Germline V gives CDR1 SGHAT, CDR2 FQNNGV. CDR3 length: 21 amino acids. V dropped 1 base and J dropped 4 bases, with 29 bases sitting between them.

The CDR3 is CSASGWQETQYF. CDR3 coding DNA: TGCAGCGCTAGCGGTTGGCAAGAGACCCAGTACTTC. This chain links TRBV29-1 with TRBJ2-5; 7 bases are shared with TRBD2. CDR1 and CDR2 (germline): SQVTM, ANQGSEA. V lost 7 bases and J lost 2; bases outside the gene matches: 4. This CDR3 spans 12 amino acids.

This clonotype turned up a few times. The chain joins TRBV27 to TRBJ1-5, with D possibly being TRBD1 (5 bases). Germline-derived CDR1 and CDR2 are MNHEY and SMNVEV (reference sequence). V was pared by 4 bases and J by 0 bases, with 22 bases between. The CDR3 totals 19 residues. For the CDR3, the DNA is TGTGCCAGCAGTTCCCGGGGCCCGGCTGGATCCTATAGCAATCAGCCCCAGCATTTT. Protein product: CASSSRGPAGSYSNQPQHF.

CDR3 loop: CASSGLALETQYF. CDR3 in DNA: TGTGCCAGCAGCGGACTAGCTTTAGAGACCCAGTACTTC. The chain combines TRBV11-2 with TRBJ2-5; 8 bases match TRBD2. CDR3 length: 13 amino acids. The germline gives CDR1 SGHAT, CDR2 FQNNGV. Trimming at V came to 5 bases and at J to 4 bases, leaving 3 bases not matched to a gene. Full variable domain (rest looked up from reference TRBV11-2 and TRBJ2-5): EAGVAQSPRYKIIEKRQSVAFWCNPISGHATLYWYQQILGQGPKLLIQFQNNGVVDDSQLPKDRFSAERLKGVDSTLKIQPAKLEDSAVYLCASSGLALETQYFGPGTRLLVL.

This clonotype was detected only a few times. V gene TRBV7-2 combines with J gene TRBJ2-7, with TRBD2 matching 8 bases. Germline V CDR1 and CDR2: SGHTA, FQGNSA. The CDR3 consists of 15 residues. J lost 2 bases, V lost 1 base, and 4 bases had no gene match. The chain's CDR3 is CASSLGAGEAYEQYV. Here the CDR3 DNA reads TGTGCCAGCAGCTTAGGAGCGGGAGAAGCCTACGAGCAGTACGTC.

The chain employs TRBV18 and TRBJ2-1; 11 nucleotides line up with TRBD2. The CDR3 spans 19 residues. Trimming at V came to 6 bases and at J to 3 bases, leaving 16 bases not matched to a gene. Germline CDR1 is KGHSH and CDR2 is LQKENI. The CDR3 nucleotides read TGTGCCAGCTCGTCTCAGGCCCCCTCGGGACTAGCGGACTACAATGAGCAGTTCTTC. Encoded protein: CASSSQAPSGLADYNEQFF.

Notes on this clonotype: At one boundary the junction diverges from the germline segment, which might be a read error. This chain links TRBV20-1 with TRBJ2-3, with 7 bases aligning to TRBD2. The CDR3 contains 16 residues. Germline V CDR1 and CDR2: DFQATT, SNEGSKA (reference sequence). DNA for the CDR3: TGCTGTGCTAGAGATTTCCTAGCGGTAGACACAGATACGCAGTATTTT. It encodes CCARDFLAVDTDTQYF.

This clonotype appeared many times. J is TRBJ1-5 and V is TRBV12-3 or TRBV12-4; D possibly corresponds to TRBD1 (5 bases). The CDR3 length is 13 residues. V lost 7 bases and J 6 bases, leaving 13 bases between the germline ends. CDR3 sequence: CASNKERGQPQHF. CDR3 nucleotide sequence: TGTGCCAGCAATAAGGAGAGGGGTCAGCCCCAGCATTTT.

This sequence joins TRBV25-1 and TRBJ2-7; either TRBD1 or TRBD2 may supply D (6 bases each). Germline loops: CDR1 MGHDK, CDR2 SYGVNS. CDR3 length: 16 residues. Trimming cost V 3 bases and J 2 bases, with 17 bases left between them. The CDR3 coding sequence is TGTGCCAGCAGTGACGGGGCCATAGGGGGGACCTACGAGCAGTACTTC. Translating gives CASSDGAIGGTYEQYF.

The V and J genes are TRBV7-2 and TRBJ2-1; D unclear. V lost 3 bases to trimming and J lost 5 bases, with 8 bases between them. Germline V lookup: CDR1 SGHTA, CDR2 FQGNSA. The CDR3 sequence is 13 residues long. The CDR3 nucleotides are TGTGCCAGCAGCTTCGTGGTTAACAATGAGCAGTTCTTC. Its translation: CASSFVVNNEQFF.

The gene calls are TRBV19 and TRBJ2-1; D ambiguous. This CDR3 region has 15 residues. Germline values: CDR1 LNHDA, CDR2 SQIVND (reference sequence). The V end was cut by 1 base, the J end by 2 bases, with 9 bases between. The CDR3 region is CASSIGAITYNEQFF. The CDR3 bases are TGTGCCAGTAGTATAGGGGCTATCACCTACAATGAGCAGTTCTTC.

This chain uses TRBV10-3 with TRBJ2-1, with 7 positions matching TRBD1. This CDR3 contains 15 residues. Looked up from germline, CDR1 is ENHRY and CDR2 is SYGVKD. V was pared by 7 bases and J by 3 bases, with 9 bases of the junction left unmatched. In DNA, the CDR3 is TGTGCCATCACCCCTGGGACAGAGATCTACAATGAGCAGTTCTTC. Translation: CAITPGTEIYNEQFF.

The V and J genes are TRBV7-2 and TRBJ2-1; D gene uncertain. The CDR3 extends over 11 amino acids. The germline V and J ends were trimmed by 4 bases and 10 bases, with 8 bases remaining between them. CDR1 SGHTA and CDR2 FQGNSA come from the germline V gene. The CDR3 DNA reads as TGTGCCAGCAGCTCCCGTCAAGAGCAGTTCTTC. Translation: CASSSRQEQFF.

This clonotype was detected a few times. The gene calls are TRBV4-2 and TRBJ1-1; 7 positions match TRBD1. The ends lost 0 bases at V and 10 bases at J; junction bases unmatched: 11. Germline lookup yields CDR1 LGHNA and CDR2 YNFKEQ. This CDR3 region has 15 residues. The CDR3 reads CASSQEEGARSRAFF. The CDR3 DNA follows: TGTGCCAGCAGCCAAGAGGAGGGGGCGAGGAGTCGAGCTTTCTTT.

The chain joins TRBV29-1 to TRBJ1-2, with D perhaps TRBD1 (5 bases). From germline, CDR1 is SQVTM and CDR2 ANQGSEA. The germline V and J ends were trimmed by 6 bases and 0 bases, with 17 bases remaining between them. The CDR3 extends over 15 amino acids. Here the CDR3 reads CSVDRENPSNYGYTF. The CDR3 DNA reads TGCAGCGTCGACAGAGAAAACCCTTCTAACTATGGCTACACCTTC.

The rearrangement links TRBV28 to TRBJ2-3; D might be TRBD2 (6 bases). The V gene lost 4 bases and the J gene lost 1 base, with 12 bases spanning the gap. The CDR3 covers 15 residues. Germline V gives CDR1 MDHEN, CDR2 SYDVKM. The CDR3 nucleotides read TGTGCCAGCAGTTCAGAAGGGAGGCGCACAGATACGCAGTATTTT. Its translation is CASSSEGRRTDTQYF.

Ten or more counts support this clonotype. The rearrangement uses TRBV4-2 and TRBJ2-1, with 8 positions matching TRBD2. The CDR3 spans 16 residues. Per germline, CDR1 LGHNA and CDR2 YNFKEQ. Trimming cost V 0 bases and J 7 bases; bases outside gene matches: 8. CDR3 loop: CASSQDPAGVLNEQFF. The CDR3 DNA reads as TGTGCCAGCAGCCAAGATCCAGCGGGAGTCTTAAATGAGCAGTTCTTC.

This clonotype was picked up many times. This sequence joins TRBV12-3 or TRBV12-4 and TRBJ2-3; D gene uncertain. With 7 bases removed from V and 4 bases from J, the gap between germline ends came to 6 bases. The CDR3 is made up of 11 amino acids. CDR3 sequence reads: CASTSADTQYF. Here the CDR3 DNA reads TGTGCCAGCACCAGCGCAGATACGCAGTATTTT.

The chain couples TRBV7-2 to TRBJ2-3; 7 nucleotides line up with TRBD2. The CDR3 covers 16 residues. The germline V gene encodes CDR1 SGHTA and CDR2 FQGNSA. J gave up 2 bases and V 6 bases, and 11 bases lay outside the gene matches. The CDR3: CASSSLAVLFTDTQYF. The CDR3 nucleotides are TGTGCCAGCAGTAGCCTAGCGGTTCTCTTCACAGATACGCAGTATTTT. The variable domain in full, with the rest retrieved from reference TRBV7-2 and TRBJ2-3, is GAGVSQSPSNKVTEKGKDVELRCDPISGHTALYWYRQSLGQGLEFLIYFQGNSAPDKSGLPSDRFSAERTGGSVSTLTIQRTQQEDSAVYLCASSSLAVLFTDTQYFGPGTRLTVL.

Ten or more counts support this clonotype. CDR3 DNA sequence: TGTGCCACCAGTGAACATAGCGGGGGATACCACAATGAGCAGTTCTTC. Its protein product is CATSEHSGGYHNEQFF. This sequence joins TRBV24-1 and TRBJ2-1; 9 bases are a match to TRBD2. There are 16 residues in the CDR3. The J segment lost 5 bases and the V segment lost 4 bases, leaving 8 bases of the junction unmatched. Germline V gene lookup returns CDR1 KGHDR and CDR2 SFDVKD.

There are many counts of this clonotype. The gene calls are TRBV5-1 and TRBJ2-1, with 14 bases fitting TRBD2. The germline V gene has CDR1 SGHRS and CDR2 YFSETQ. The ends lost 4 bases at V and 1 base at J; junction bases unmatched: 7. The CDR3 loop spans 18 amino acids. The CDR3 protein is CASSPGTSGRGSYNEQFF. The CDR3 nucleotides are TGCGCCAGCAGCCCCGGGACTAGCGGGAGAGGATCCTACAATGAGCAGTTCTTC.